These T cell receptor beta chains were read from a single sample in a study of T cell repertoires in cytomegalovirus infection. TCRdb re-called the reads through MiXCR, storing one row per CDR3 protein. The sample has some 440,000 distinct CDR3 sequences; 30% to 40% are singletons. Source material: PBMCs. The receptors were sampled from a human donor in good health (CMV status not recorded). Some clones in this sample may be carry-over from other donors' samples. The CDR3 runs from the conserved cysteine through the conserved F or W. The D gene is left open where the match is weak. Clone sizes are given selectively: once, few, many, or a class where the clone is expanded.

13,NA,TRBJ2-7,TRBD1,TRBV20-1,CSARGDRDYEQYF,TGCAGTGCTAGAGGGGACAGGGATTACGAGCAGTACTTC
14,NA,TRBJ1-4,NA,TRBV7-6,CASSLAGEGGKLFF,TGTGCCAGCAGCTTAGCAGGGGAAGGGGGAAAACTGTTTTTT
14,NA,TRBJ1-2,NA,TRBV2,CASYAGNTNYGYTF,TGTGCCAGCTACGCGGGCAATACTAACTATGGCTACACCTTC
12,many,TRBJ2-3,NA,TRBV7-2,CASSLLIDTQYF,TGTGCCAGCAGCTTATTAATAGATACGCAGTATTTT
15,NA,TRBJ2-7,NA,TRBV27,CASHRVGQGFYEQYF,TGTGCCAGCCATCGCGTGGGGCAGGGATTCTACGAGCAGTACTTC
16,few,TRBJ1-2,NA,TRBV28,CASRPPGHTLNYGYTF,TGTGCCAGCAGACCGCCAGGACATACACTTAACTATGGCTACACCTTC
12,NA,TRBJ2-3,NA,TRBV2,CASREWGLTQYF,TGTGCCAGCAGGGAATGGGGGTTAACGCAGTATTTT
16,NA,TRBJ2-5,TRBD1,TRBV28,CASLPLGQGRAETQSF,TGTGCCAGTCTCCCACTAGGACAGGGGAGGGCAGAGACCCAGTCCTTC
15,NA,TRBJ1-1,NA,TRBV18,CASSPGGKANTEAFF,TGTGCCAGCTCACCGGGGGGGAAAGCGAACACTGAAGCTTTCTTT
17,NA,TRBJ1-1,NA,TRBV6-1,CASSPLGVMQMNTEAFF,TGTGCCAGCAGTCCCCTCGGGGTAATGCAAATGAACACTGAAGCTTTCTTT
13,NA,TRBJ1-4,NA,TRBV18,CASSPRDNEKLFF,TGTGCCAGCTCACCCCGGGACAATGAAAAACTGTTTTTT
16,few,TRBJ2-6,NA,TRBV7-3,CASSLSPQGGANVLTF,TGTGCCAGCAGCTTAAGCCCCCAGGGAGGGGCCAACGTCCTGACTTTC
14,many,TRBJ1-4,NA,TRBV7-2,CASSTRWGNEKLFF,TGTGCCAGCAGCACACGCTGGGGGAATGAAAAACTGTTTTTT
13,many,TRBJ2-5,NA,TRBV7-9,CASSPDYQETQYF,TGTGCCAGCAGTCCGGACTATCAAGAGACCCAGTACTTC
15,many,TRBJ1-2,NA,TRBV7-2,CASSLDSGGAYGYTF,TGTGCCAGCAGCTTGGACAGCGGGGGCGCCTATGGCTACACCTTC
15,NA,TRBJ2-2,NA,TRBV7-6,CASSSTLANTGELFF,TGTGCCAGCAGCTCGACTCTCGCGAACACCGGGGAGCTGTTTTTT